This T cell receptor (beta chain) was documented in a study of a mutant IDH1 vaccine in newly diagnosed glioma. Per the germline V gene, CDR1 is MNHEY and CDR2 is SMNVEV (reference sequence). This CDR3 is built from 14 residues. Trimming removed 2 bases from V and 6 bases from J, with 13 bases in between. Sequencing used immunoSEQ multiplex PCR; TCRdb keeps in-frame clones, though not all of them. Here the sample spans around 89,000 clones, under 90% being singletons. Time point denoted: baseline, week 1 (first vaccination visit). As to treatment: pre-vaccination baseline after standard-of-care therapy.

This sample comprised PBMCs, obtained from a glioma patient treated with radiotherapy, temozolomide or both. The rearrangement links TRBV27 to TRBJ1-2; TRBD1 might be the D (6 bases). The receptor was isolated from a woman between 45 and 65 years old with glioma. The CDR3 protein is CASSLVGRGNGYTF. The DNA of the CDR3 is TGTGCCAGCAGTTTAGTAGGCAGGGGTAATGGCTACACCTTC.